The TCR beta chain under discussion was sequenced for a study of cytomegalovirus exposure and HLA in healthy donors. Study background: HLA-typed donors were the source of tens of millions of unique TCRs held in an early data release. Notes on the study in general: Earlier results showed most TCR beta V segments being productive about 90% or about 30% of the time. Presence/absence comparisons presumed near-even sequencing depth among donors. Per published reports, the classifier diagnosed cytomegalovirus status with high specificity and sensitivity.

Germline-derived CDR1 and CDR2 are SGHRS and YFSETQ. The CDR3 is made up of 14 amino acids. Trimming cost V 0 bases and J 5 bases; bases outside gene matches: 3. With respect to this clone: What it binds is unknown.

PCR was performed using 60 Vbeta and 13 Jbeta primers. Libraries were prepared by immunoSEQ multiplex PCR; TCRdb keeps only in-frame clonotypes and omits some of them. The sample lists 100,000 to 150,000 clones; approximately 80% were seen once. V usage is TRBV5-1 and J usage is TRBJ2-3, with 7 nucleotides matching TRBD2. This TCR came from a woman between 35 and 50 years old in good health and CMV-seropositive. The material sequenced was PBMCs. CDR3 coding DNA: TGCGCCAGCAGCTTGGGGACTAGGGAAGATACGCAGTATTTT. Encoded protein: CASSLGTREDTQYF.